This TCR beta chain derives from a study of T cell repertoires in cytomegalovirus infection. Study at large: CMV epitopes used comprised recently identified HLA-C-restricted ones and well-studied HLA-B-restricted ones. Public TCR beta signatures marked donors with CMV infection and the matching HLA.

CDR1 is MDHEN, CDR2 SYDVKM, per germline. The V gene end was trimmed by 3 bases and the J gene end by 6 bases; junction bases not matched to a gene: 8. The CDR3 spans 15 residues. On this clonotype: Its antigen is unknown.

TCRdb ran MiXCR on the reads and lists one entry per CDR3 protein. Among 75,000 to 100,000 distinct CDR3 sequences listed, around half were seen once. Study-wide results and limits: HLA-C-restricted CMV clonotypes gave the most frequent clonotype in two of eight donors.

The chain has TRBV28 and TRBJ2-1, with TRBD1 identical over 7 bases. The input for sequencing was CD8+ T cells from cultured PBMCs, taken from culture after CMV antigen stimulation. The receptor comes from a human donor in good health (CMV status not recorded). Some clones in this sample may be carry-over from other donors' samples. CDR3 nucleotide sequence: TGTGCCAGCAGTTTGGGGACAGTCAGGGGCAATGAGCAGTTCTTC. It is translated as CASSLGTVRGNEQFF.